The 26 T cell receptor beta chains below come from one sample, sequenced in a study of blood T cell repertoires in COVID-19. TCRdb keeps only in-frame clones here, not all; method: immunoSEQ multiplex PCR. This repertoire shows 190,000 or so clones, around nine tenths found once; its top ten account for about 3%. Sequenced material: peripheral blood. The receptors shown here come from a man aged 40-55 years with active or convalescent COVID-19.

For the CDR3, the DNA is TGTGCCAGCACCAAGTCGGGGGGGGCAGATACGCAGTATTTT. This gives the protein CASTKSGGADTQYF. The chain has TRBV6-5 and TRBJ2-3; TRBD2 agrees at 8 bases. CDR3 length: 14 residues. Germline CDR1 and CDR2: MNHEY and SVGAGI. V gave up 7 bases and J gave up 4 bases; unmatched junction bases: 7.

This rearrangement joins TRBV13 to TRBJ1-4; TRBD1 matches 7 bases. Trimming at V came to 0 bases and at J to 6 bases, leaving 1 base not matched to a gene. Germline CDR1 and CDR2: PRHDT and FYEKMQ (reference sequence). This CDR3 is built from 14 residues. The CDR3 DNA is TGTGCCAGCAGCTTAGGGCAGGGGGATGAAAAACTGTTTTTT. Protein product: CASSLGQGDEKLFF. Combining the CDR3 with reference TRBV13 and TRBJ1-4 gives the whole variable domain AAGVIQSPRHLIKEKRETATLKCYPIPRHDTVYWYQQGPGQDPQFLISFYEKMQSDKGSIPDRFSAQQFSDYHSELNMSSLELGDSALYFCASSLGQGDEKLFFGSGTQLSVL.

CDR3 nucleotides: TGTGCCAGCAGCGCGTCGGGTGAAGCTTTCTTT. As protein: CASSASGEAFF. This chain uses TRBV9 with TRBJ1-1; no firm D call. Trimming removed 3 bases at V and 7 bases at J, with 7 bases between. From germline, CDR1 is SGDLS and CDR2 YYNGEE. The length of the CDR3 is 11 residues.

The chain has TRBV30 and TRBJ2-7, with D perhaps matching TRBD1 (5 bases). Per germline, CDR1 GTSNPN and CDR2 SVGIG (reference sequence). The CDR3 runs 11 residues. Deletions cut 4 bases from V and 6 bases from J, with 10 bases between. This CDR3 reads CAWIRGSEQYF. CDR3 nucleotide sequence: TGTGCCTGGATAAGGGGTTCCGAGCAGTACTTC.

This clone showed up just once. The CDR3 is CASSQPRSTGELFF. As DNA, the CDR3 is TGTGCCAGCAGCCAACCTCGGAGCACCGGGGAGCTGTTTTTT. The V call is TRBV3-1 (or the pseudogene TRBV3-2), the J call TRBJ2-2, with no clear D. Trimming removed 2 bases from V and 4 bases from J, with 8 bases in between. The CDR3 totals 14 residues. Germline CDR1 LGHDT, CDR2 YNNKEL (reference sequence).

This sequence joins TRBV11-3 and TRBJ2-1; 10 bases line up with TRBD2. Germline V CDR1 and CDR2: SGHNT, YENEEA. Germline trimming cut 3 bases from V and 4 bases from J; bases unmatched to any gene: 3. The CDR3 runs 15 residues. The CDR3 sequence: CASSLSGGVYNEQFF. For the CDR3, the DNA is TGTGCCAGCAGCTTGAGCGGGGGGGTTTACAATGAGCAGTTCTTC.

This chain uses TRBV9 with TRBJ1-2, with a tentative D call TRBD1 (5 bases). Between the trimmed V and J ends, which lost 2 bases and 5 bases, there was a span of 7 bases. This CDR3 spans 12 amino acids. From germline, CDR1 is SGDLS and CDR2 YYNGEE. The CDR3, as DNA: TGTGCCAGCAGCGTGGGGGGGTATGGCTACACCTTC. Amino acid sequence: CASSVGGYGYTF.

This chain links TRBV10-3 with TRBJ1-1, with a weak D call TRBD1 (6 bases). The V gene's germline CDR1 is ENHRY and CDR2 SYGVKD. This CDR3 is built from 13 residues. The V end was cut by 10 bases, the J end by 0 bases, with 12 bases between. The CDR3 is CATYQGMNTEAFF. The CDR3, as DNA: TGTGCCACCTACCAGGGGATGAACACTGAAGCTTTCTTT.

The CDR3 protein is CASSGMDRYYGYTF. CDR3 DNA sequence: TGTGCCAGCAGCGGGATGGACAGATACTATGGCTACACCTTC. This chain connects TRBV11-2 to TRBJ1-2; the D gene is possibly TRBD1 (6 bases). V lost 5 bases, J lost 3 bases, and 13 bases lay in between. CDR1 is SGHAT, CDR2 FQNNGV, per germline. There are 14 residues in the CDR3.

This clone was seen more than once but under ten times. This chain uses TRBV3-1 (or the pseudogene TRBV3-2) with TRBJ1-2; a possible D gene is TRBD1 (6 bases). The CDR3 contains 16 residues. The germline gives CDR1 LGHDT, CDR2 YNNKEL (reference sequence). V lost 5 bases and J lost 4, with 20 bases in between. The CDR3 nucleotides are TGTGCCAGCAGCGAAGGCCTGGGAGGGGGTAGCTATGGCTACACCTTC. Protein sequence: CASSEGLGGGSYGYTF.

The rearrangement uses TRBV29-1 and TRBJ1-2; TRBD1 is a possible D gene (5 bases). The CDR3 contains 13 residues. Germline V gene sequence: CDR1 SQVTM, CDR2 ANQGSEA. V shed 5 bases and J shed 2 bases, with 12 bases lying between them. The CDR3 loop reads CSVRPGGNYGYTF. In DNA, the CDR3 is TGCAGCGTTAGACCGGGGGGAAACTATGGCTACACCTTC.

V usage is TRBV5-4 and J usage is TRBJ2-5; D ambiguous. Germline CDR1 and CDR2: SGHNT and YYREEE (reference sequence). The length of the CDR3 is 13 residues. V shed 1 base and J shed 5 bases, with 9 bases lying between them. CDR3 loop: CASSLRGLETQYF. The CDR3 nucleotides read TGTGCCAGCAGCTTGCGAGGCCTGGAGACCCAGTACTTC.

Remarks on this clone: Compared with germline, one end of the junction differs, possibly owing to a read error. The chain couples TRBV7-9 to TRBJ2-5; 11 positions agree with TRBD2. This CDR3 has 14 amino acids. Per the germline V gene, CDR1 is SEHNR and CDR2 is FQNEAQ (reference sequence). The chain's CDR3 is CASSVAGGLETQYF. The CDR3 region has the DNA TGTGCCAGCAGCGTAGCGGGGGGGCTGGAGACCCAGTACTTC.

Comment on this clone: Compared with germline, one end of the junction differs, possibly owing to a read error. The chain is built from TRBV7-3 and TRBJ2-5; TRBD2 matches at 16 bases. The CDR3 has 17 amino acids. From germline, CDR1 is SGHTA and CDR2 FQGTGA. Here the CDR3 reads CASSSGTSGGDQETQYF. CDR3 sequence (DNA): TGTGCCAGCAGCTCCGGGACTAGCGGGGGGGACCAGGAGACCCAGTACTTC.

The chain joins TRBV29-1 to TRBJ2-5; 8 nucleotides line up with TRBD2. The CDR3 contains 13 residues. The J segment lost 2 bases and the V segment lost 7 bases, leaving 6 bases of the junction unmatched. Germline loops: CDR1 SQVTM, CDR2 ANQGSEA. CDR3 loop: CSGERGIQETQYF. The CDR3 DNA sequence: TGCAGCGGTGAGCGGGGGATACAAGAGACCCAGTACTTC.

The chain recombines TRBV2 with TRBJ2-7, with TRBD1 matching over 7 bases. The CDR3 extends over 15 amino acids. Germline V gene lookup returns CDR1 SNHLY and CDR2 FYNNEI. The ends lost 6 bases at V and 3 bases at J; junction bases unmatched: 11. CDR3 loop: CASRKDREHRYEQYF. DNA of the CDR3: TGTGCCAGCAGAAAAGACAGGGAACACCGCTACGAGCAGTACTTC. Full variable domain (rest looked up from reference TRBV2 and TRBJ2-7): EPEVTQTPSHQVTQMGQEVILRCVPISNHLYFYWYRQILGQKVEFLVSFYNNEISEKSEIFDDQFSVERPDGSNFTLKIRSTKLEDSAMYFCASRKDREHRYEQYFGPGTRLTVT.

The rearrangement uses TRBV7-6 and TRBJ2-2, with 9 bases fitting TRBD2. The CDR3 runs to 16 residues. Per germline, CDR1 SGHVS and CDR2 FNYEAQ. Trimming cost V 1 base and J 4 bases; bases outside gene matches: 4. The CDR3 sequence: CASSLGGGAGTGELFF. CDR3 nucleotide sequence: TGTGCCAGCAGCTTAGGCGGGGGGGCGGGCACCGGGGAGCTGTTTTTT.

The CDR3 region is CASSIQATDQPQHF. The CDR3 DNA is TGTGCCAGTAGTATACAGGCCACCGATCAGCCCCAGCATTTT. J is TRBJ1-5 and V is TRBV19; no clear D gene. Trimming shortened V by 2 bases and J by 5 bases, and 10 bases separated the two germline ends. The CDR3 contains 14 residues. Germline V lookup: CDR1 LNHDA, CDR2 SQIVND (reference sequence).

The CDR3 protein is CASSGGESSYNEQFF. CDR3 DNA sequence: TGTGCCAGCAGCGGAGGGGAAAGCTCCTACAATGAGCAGTTCTTC. The chain couples TRBV5-4 to TRBJ2-1, with D tentatively TRBD2 (6 bases). In germline, CDR1 is SGHNT, CDR2 YYREEE (reference sequence). This CDR3 comprises 15 residues. Trimming shortened V by 4 bases and J by 0 bases, and 11 bases separated the two germline ends.

This clone is a singleton in its sample. This chain connects TRBV7-9 to TRBJ2-6, with TRBD1 as a possible D gene (6 bases). The CDR3 covers 17 residues. Germline lookup yields CDR1 SEHNR and CDR2 FQNEAQ (reference sequence). V lost 2 bases to trimming and J lost 0 bases, with 11 bases between them. CDR3 in DNA: TGTGCCAGCAGCTTACCGACAGGTCTCTCTGGGGCCAACGTCCTGACTTTC. This sequence encodes CASSLPTGLSGANVLTF.

V and J are TRBV9 and TRBJ2-5; tentative D call: TRBD1 (6 bases). The CDR3 covers 14 residues. CDR1 SGDLS and CDR2 YYNGEE come from the germline V gene. V was cut by 3 bases and J by 3 bases, with 12 bases left in between. The CDR3 sequence is CASSAQGWKETQYF. The CDR3 DNA reads as TGTGCCAGCAGCGCTCAGGGGTGGAAAGAGACCCAGTACTTC.

The rearrangement joins TRBV11-3 to TRBJ2-2, with 8 bases aligning to TRBD1. Trimming at V came to 5 bases and at J to 3 bases, leaving 11 bases not matched to a gene. Per germline, CDR1 SGHNT and CDR2 YENEEA. This CDR3 comprises 17 residues. Here the CDR3 reads CASSPLPGGKDTGELFF. DNA of the CDR3: TGTGCCAGCAGCCCGCTGCCAGGGGGCAAGGACACCGGGGAGCTGTTTTTT.

The chain uses TRBV28 and TRBJ1-5, with unresolved D. The CDR3 is 12 amino acids. Germline assignment: CDR1 MDHEN and CDR2 SYDVKM. Deletions cut 7 bases from V and 7 bases from J, with 11 bases between. CDR3: CASTFGGQPQHF. In DNA form, the CDR3 reads TGTGCCAGCACCTTTGGAGGACAGCCCCAGCATTTT.

The V and J genes are TRBV11-2 and TRBJ1-1, with a weak D call TRBD1 (6 bases). This CDR3 is 15 amino acids long. Trimming pared 0 bases from V and 6 bases from J, leaving 14 bases between. The germline V gene encodes CDR1 SGHAT and CDR2 FQNNGV. For the CDR3, the DNA is TGTGCCAGCAGCTTAGAGGGGGCAGTGATCCCTGAAGCTTTCTTT. Its translation is CASSLEGAVIPEAFF.

The chain has TRBV10-3 and TRBJ2-5; D possibly corresponds to TRBD2 (5 bases). Germline CDR1 is ENHRY and CDR2 is SYGVKD. This CDR3 has 13 residues. V was shortened by 4 bases and J by 5 bases, with 11 bases between the two germline ends. This chain's CDR3 is CAISATSVETQYF. In DNA, the CDR3 is TGTGCCATCAGTGCAACTAGTGTGGAGACCCAGTACTTC.

The chain combines TRBV5-1 with TRBJ2-7; a possible D gene is TRBD2 (6 bases). Germline V gene sequence: CDR1 SGHRS, CDR2 YFSETQ. The CDR3 contains 16 residues. The ends were cut back, 3 bases at V and 2 bases at J, with 18 bases in the middle. The CDR3 loop is CASSSPPRDSTYEQYF. In DNA form, the CDR3 reads TGCGCCAGCAGCTCTCCCCCCCGGGACTCTACCTACGAGCAGTACTTC.